A selection of T cell receptor beta chains follows, all from one sample in a study of CD8+CD57+ T cells in acquired aplastic anemia. TCRdb reprocessed the reads via MiXCR and lists one record per CDR3 protein. The sample yields around 220,000 distinct CDR3 sequences, around 49% seen once. The specimen sequenced was sorted CD4+, CD8+, or CD8+CD57+ T cells (not recorded which) from PBMCs. Receptors were obtained from a human donor with aplastic anemia. CDR3s include the opening cysteine and the closing phenylalanine or tryptophan. Fields, in order: clone size, D gene, CDR3 length, J gene, V gene, CDR3 DNA, CDR3 protein. D genes are given only for firm matches. The size entry is marked missing in some rows and otherwise reads once, few, many or a size class.

>few|NA|16|TRBJ1-1|TRBV10-3
TGTGCCAGCGAGGGGGGGGGGGGGGGGAAGGCCACTGAAGCTTTCTTT
CASEGGGGGKATEAFF
>NA|NA|14|TRBJ2-7|TRBV7-6
TGTGCCAGCAGCTTAGGAGAGGGGTCCTACGAGCAGTACTTC
CASSLGEGSYEQYF
>once|NA|13|TRBJ1-2|TRBV20-1
TGCAGTGCTAGAGATCCCGGGAGCTATGGCTACACCTTC
CSARDPGSYGYTF
>many|TRBD1|14|TRBJ1-2|TRBV20-1
TGCAGTGCTGCGACGACAGGGGCTAACTATGGCTACACCTTC
CSAATTGANYGYTF
>many|TRBD2|15|TRBJ2-1|TRBV20-1
TGCAGTGCCCTCGGACTAGCGGGGGCCTACAATGAGCAGTTCTTC
CSALGLAGAYNEQFF
>many|NA|14|TRBJ2-1|TRBV20-1
TGCAGTACCCCGGGAGCCCGCTCCTACAATGAGCAGTTCTTC
CSTPGARSYNEQFF
>few|TRBD2|17|TRBJ2-7|TRBV24-1
TGTGCCACCAGAGCCCCACGTAGCGGGGGGGCCAGGAATGAGCAGTACTTC
CATRAPRSGGARNEQYF
>many|TRBD2|17|TRBJ2-2|TRBV5-1
TGCGCCAGCAGCCCAAATGGCGGGGGGGAGAGCACCGGGGAGCTGTTTTTT
CASSPNGGGESTGELFF
>many|NA|17|TRBJ1-2|TRBV11-2
TGTGCCAGCAGCTTACGACTAACACCGGACAGCGAATATGGCTACACCTTC
CASSLRLTPDSEYGYTF
>NA|NA|17|TRBJ1-1|TRBV5-1
TGCGCCAGCAGCTTGTCGATAGGTGTACAGGCGAACACTGAAGCTCTCTTT
CASSLSIGVQANTEALF
>many|NA|14|TRBJ1-2|TRBV25-1
TGTGCCAGCAGTGAATCGGAAGGACGCTATGGCTACACCTTC
CASSESEGRYGYTF
>NA|TRBD1|14|TRBJ1-5|TRBV5-1
TGCGCCAGCATCCTGACAGGGAGCAATCAGCCCCAGCATTTT
CASILTGSNQPQHF
>many|NA|12|TRBJ1-2|TRBV12-5
TGTGCTAGTGGCCTAGAGACAGGAGGTTACACCTTC
CASGLETGGYTF
>many|NA|14|TRBJ2-3|TRBV5-6
TGTGCCAGCAGCTTGCAGTCGGGCACAGATACGCAGTATTTT
CASSLQSGTDTQYF
>NA|NA|14|TRBJ2-5|TRBV20-1
TGCAGTGCTAGGCCCCCGGGAAGGGAGGAGACCCAGTACTTC
CSARPPGREETQYF
>many|NA|14|TRBJ2-5|TRBV10-3
TGTGCCATCAGGCAGGGTTCAGGGCAAGAGACCCAGTACTTC
CAIRQGSGQETQYF
>few|NA|14|TRBJ1-4|TRBV5-4
TGTGCCAGCAGCTCCTCCCCAACTAATGAAAAACTGTTTTTT
CASSSSPTNEKLFF
>NA|NA|15|TRBJ1-5|TRBV7-6
TGTGCCAGCAGCCGGGGGGCCACGAGCAATCAGCCCCAGCATTTT
CASSRGATSNQPQHF
>NA|NA|13|TRBJ2-2|TRBV11-2
TGTGCCAGCAGCTTAATTCCCGCCGGGGAGCTGTTTTTT
CASSLIPAGELFF
>many|TRBD1|14|TRBJ2-7|TRBV10-3
TGTGCCATCAGTGTTGGGCAGGGGGCCTACGAGCAGTACTTC
CAISVGQGAYEQYF
>NA|NA|15|TRBJ2-2|TRBV9
TGTGCCAGCAGCCTTAACCCCGGAAACACCGGGGAGCTGTTTTTT
CASSLNPGNTGELFF
>many|NA|13|TRBJ2-1|TRBV7-2
TGTGCCAGCAGCTTGGGGGCCAACAATGAGCAGTTCTTC
CASSLGANNEQFF
>NA|NA|16|TRBJ1-1|TRBV20-1
TGCAGTGCTAGACCCCACGATACAGGGTACGGCACTGAAGCTTTCTTT
CSARPHDTGYGTEAFF
>many|NA|12|TRBJ2-6|TRBV3-1
TGTGCCAGCACTGGTGGGGCCAACGTCCTGACTTTC
CASTGGANVLTF
>NA|NA|19|TRBJ2-6|TRBV10-3
TGTGCCATCAGACGACAGGTAACACTGAAGCTTTCTGGGGCCAACGTCCTGACTTTC
CAIRRQVTLKLSGANVLTF
>NA|TRBD2|14|TRBJ2-7|TRBV20-1
TGCAGTGCTAGGACTAGCGGGGGGGCCTACGAGCAGTACTTC
CSARTSGGAYEQYF
>NA|NA|11|TRBJ2-7|TRBV2
TGTGCCAGCTATCGGGGCTACGAGCAGTACTTC
CASYRGYEQYF
>few|NA|12|TRBJ2-5|TRBV7-2
TGTGCCAGCAGCTTAGGGTTAGAGACCCAGTACTTC
CASSLGLETQYF
>NA|NA|12|TRBJ2-7|TRBV29-1
TGCAGCGCCGGGGACCCAAACTACGAGCAGTACTTC
CSAGDPNYEQYF
>few|NA|12|TRBJ1-2|TRBV19
TGTGCCAGTAGTACAACAGGGTCAAGCTACACCTTC
CASSTTGSSYTF
>many|TRBD1|14|TRBJ2-5|TRBV6-1
TGTGCCAGCAGTGGACAGGGGTTCCAAGAGACCCAGTACTTC
CASSGQGFQETQYF
>NA|TRBD1|14|TRBJ1-6|TRBV6-5
TGTGCCAGCAGGAGGGACAGGTATAATTCACCCCTCCACTTT
CASRRDRYNSPLHF
>NA|TRBD1|17|TRBJ2-6|TRBV25-1
TGTGTCAGCAGTAAGACAGGGCCTAGGTCCGGGGCCAACGTCCTGACTTTC
CVSSKTGPRSGANVLTF
>NA|TRBD2|16|TRBJ2-3|TRBV15
TGTGCCACCAGCAGAGAAGTGCGGGGGGGCCGAGATACGCAGTACTTT
CATSREVRGGRDTQYF
>many|NA|14|TRBJ2-2|TRBV7-3
TGTGCCAGCAGCTTAGAAATCTACACCGGGGAGCTGTTTTTT
CASSLEIYTGELFF
>NA|TRBD1|15|TRBJ2-7|TRBV24-1
TGTGCCACAACCGGGACAGAGAGGGCCTCCTACGAGCAGTACTTC
CATTGTERASYEQYF
>NA|NA|15|TRBJ2-5|TRBV6-1
TGTGCCAGCAGTGATCTGTGGGGTAGGGGGGAGACCCAGTACTTC
CASSDLWGRGETQYF
>many|NA|16|TRBJ1-2|TRBV5-1
TGCGCCAGCAGCTCGGTCGGTGGTCTCATGGGGGGCGGCTACACCTTC
CASSSVGGLMGGGYTF
>many|TRBD1|13|TRBJ1-1|TRBV5-8
TGTGCCAGCAGCTTGGACAGGGGATTCGAAGCTTTCTTT
CASSLDRGFEAFF
>NA|TRBD2|15|TRBJ2-5|TRBV4-3
TGCGCCAGCAGCCGAGGGACGGGGGGGCCAGAGACCCAGTACTTC
CASSRGTGGPETQYF
>many|NA|12|TRBJ2-6|TRBV6-5
TGTGCCAGCAGCCGGGACTCGAACGTCCTGACTTTC
CASSRDSNVLTF
>NA|TRBD1|13|TRBJ1-1|TRBV2
TGTGCCAGCAGTGATGACAGGGCCACTGAAGCTTTCTTT
CASSDDRATEAFF
>NA|NA|15|TRBJ1-4|TRBV15
TGTGCCACCAGCAGAGAGGGGGGAACTAATGAAAAACTGTTTTTT
CATSREGGTNEKLFF
>NA|NA|15|TRBJ1-1|TRBV7-3
TGTGCCAGCAGCTTACGGGGGGTGGGAAACACTGAAGCTTTCTTT
CASSLRGVGNTEAFF
>many|TRBD1|14|TRBJ2-7|TRBV7-8
TGTGCCAGCCGTGCAGGACAGGGGGCCAACGAGCAGTACTTC
CASRAGQGANEQYF
>many|TRBD2|14|TRBJ2-7|TRBV20-1
TGCAGTGCTAGAAGGGCGGGGGATGATTACGAGCAGTACTTC
CSARRAGDDYEQYF
>NA|TRBD2|14|TRBJ2-7|TRBV20-1
TGCAGTGTCACTCCCGGGACTAGCAACTACGAGCAGTACTTC
CSVTPGTSNYEQYF
>few|NA|16|TRBJ2-2|TRBV12-5
TGTGCTAGTGGTTTGGTACAGGGTGGGGGCACCGGGGAGCTGTTTTTT
CASGLVQGGGTGELFF
>NA|TRBD1|14|TRBJ1-1|TRBV9
TGTGCCAGCAGCGTAGCCCAGGGGGGGACTGAAGCTTTCTTT
CASSVAQGGTEAFF
>few|NA|15|TRBJ1-1|TRBV18
TGTGCCAGCTCACCACGGCCTTCAGGCGACACTGAAGCTTTCTTT
CASSPRPSGDTEAFF
>many|TRBD2|14|TRBJ2-5|TRBV4-1
TGCGCCAGCAGCTTCCCGGGGGGACAAGAGACCCAGTACTTC
CASSFPGGQETQYF
>NA|NA|15|TRBJ1-2|TRBV6-4
TGTGCCAGCAGGGACGGGGACACACCTAACTATGGCTACACCTTC
CASRDGDTPNYGYTF
>many|NA|13|TRBJ2-2|TRBV28
TGTGCCAGCAGTAAGGGAGACACCGGGGAGCTGTTTTTT
CASSKGDTGELFF
>NA|TRBD1|16|TRBJ2-3|TRBV3-1
TGTGCCAGCAGCCAAGGGACAGGGACCTTCACAGATACGCGGTATTTT
CASSQGTGTFTDTRYF